Listed below are T cell receptor beta chains from one sample, sequenced in a study of cytomegalovirus exposure and HLA in healthy donors. Assay used: immunoSEQ multiplex PCR; TCRdb lists only in-frame clones, some missing. The table has more than 80,000 clones, 65% to 75% seen once; the top ten hold 3.5% to 5%. Input material: PBMCs. These receptors came from a man in his fifties or sixties in good health and CMV-seronegative. Each CDR3 is given with its conserved first and last residue. Fields, in order: D gene, J gene, clone size, V gene, CDR3 DNA, CDR3 protein. D genes are given only for firm matches. Clone sizes are given selectively: once, few, many, or a class where the clone is expanded.

- | TRBJ1-1 | - | TRBV7-8 | TGTGCCAGCAGTTTAGGCCGGGGGGGGAGAACTGAAGCTTTCTTT | CASSLGRGGRTEAFF
- | TRBJ1-6 | few | TRBV2 | TGTGCCAGCAGTGCCCCACTCGCGAGCTCCTATAATTCACCCCTCCACTTT | CASSAPLASSYNSPLHF
TRBD1 | TRBJ1-2 | - | TRBV28 | TGTGCCAGCAGGAGGCCCACCGGGGACAGTGGCTATGGCTACACCTTC | CASRRPTGDSGYGYTF
TRBD1 | TRBJ2-1 | - | TRBV5-1 | TGCGCCAGCAGCTCCTCCGGGACAGGCTACATGGAGCAGTTCTTC | CASSSSGTGYMEQFF
TRBD1 | TRBJ1-3 | few | TRBV19 | TGTGCCAGTTTACCCGACAGGGCGGCGGCGGGAAACACCATATATTTT | CASLPDRAAAGNTIYF
- | TRBJ2-2 | few | TRBV9 | TGTGCCAGCAGCGTAGCCGACAGGCCCCCCTCGGAGGAGCTGTTTTTT | CASSVADRPPSEELFF
TRBD2 | TRBJ2-7 | - | TRBV9 | TGTGCCAGCAGCGCCTCTAGCGGGGGTGGCGAGCAGTACTTC | CASSASSGGGEQYF
TRBD2 | TRBJ2-5 | - | TRBV2 | TGTGCCAGCAGGCGGACTAGCGGGGGCGGGGAGACCCAGTACTTC | CASRRTSGGGETQYF
- | TRBJ1-2 | - | TRBV6-5 | TGTGCCAGCAGTTACTCACCGGGACGGAGGGCGGTTGGCTACACCTTC | CASSYSPGRRAVGYTF
- | TRBJ2-1 | - | TRBV9 | TGTGCCAGCAGCGCTCAGGGTCCGGATGAGCAGTTCTTC | CASSAQGPDEQFF
- | TRBJ2-3 | once | TRBV7-9 | TGTGCCAGCAGCCCGGCAGGAAATACGCAGTATTTT | CASSPAGNTQYF
- | TRBJ1-2 | - | TRBV10-3 | TGTGCCATCAGTGAGTTCGACAGTATCAACTATGGCTACACCTTC | CAISEFDSINYGYTF
TRBD1 | TRBJ1-1 | once | TRBV10-3 | TGTGCCATCAGTGAACGGACAGGGGAGTTGAACACTGAAGCTTTCTTT | CAISERTGELNTEAFF
- | TRBJ1-5 | - | TRBV25-1 | TGTGCCAGCAGTGAATTCCTAGGAGACAATCAGCCCCAGCATTTT | CASSEFLGDNQPQHF
- | TRBJ2-7 | - | TRBV9 | TGTGCCAGCAGCCCTTTGTTGGGCACCTACGAGCAGTACTTC | CASSPLLGTYEQYF
TRBD2 | TRBJ2-5 | - | TRBV6-5 | TGTGCCAGCAGTTCCTCCTGGGGGGGCCAAGAGACCCAGTACTTC | CASSSSWGGQETQYF
- | TRBJ2-1 | - | TRBV7-9 | TGTTCCAGCAGCCCCGTTCGGGGACTCCTCAATGAGCAGTTCTTC | CSSSPVRGLLNEQFF
- | TRBJ2-7 | - | TRBV21-1 | TGTGCCAGCAGCAAAAGCCCAGGCTCCTACGAGCAGTACTTC | CASSKSPGSYEQYF
- | TRBJ1-3 | - | TRBV30 | TGTGCCTGGAGGGGTGGGGGCAAAAGTGGAAACACCATATATTTT | CAWRGGGKSGNTIYF
- | TRBJ1-2 | - | TRBV21-1 | TGTGCCAGCAGCACCTCGGCGGGGGTTAACTATGGCTACACCTTC | CASSTSAGVNYGYTF
TRBD1 | TRBJ2-7 | - | TRBV5-6 | TGTGCCAGCAGCGCCCGACAGGGGTTCTACGAGCAGTACTTC | CASSARQGFYEQYF
- | TRBJ1-1 | - | TRBV6-1 | TGTGCCAGCAGTGAAGTGGGCACGAACACTGAAGCTTTCTTT | CASSEVGTNTEAFF
- | TRBJ2-5 | - | TRBV5-6 | TGTGCCAGCAGCTTGGGGCAGACCCAGTACTTC | CASSLGQTQYF
TRBD1 | TRBJ1-2 | - | TRBV7-9 | TGTGCCAGCAGCGGGGCCGGGACAGGGACTAACTATGGCTACACCTTC | CASSGAGTGTNYGYTF
- | TRBJ2-7 | few | TRBV7-2 | TGTGCCAGCAGCCAGGGGACGGCCTACGAGCAGTACTTC | CASSQGTAYEQYF
TRBD1 | TRBJ2-3 | - | TRBV2 | TGTGCCAGCAGTCCCCGGACAGGGGGCACAGATACGCAGTATTTT | CASSPRTGGTDTQYF
- | TRBJ1-1 | - | TRBV7-9 | TGTTCCAGCAGCTTAGGGGAGAGCGAAGCTTTCTTT | CSSSLGESEAFF
- | TRBJ2-5 | - | TRBV11-2 | TGTGCCAGCAGCAGACACGAGACCCAGTACTTC | CASSRHETQYF
TRBD2 | TRBJ2-7 | few | TRBV4-1 | TGCGCCAGCAGCCATCCGGGACTAGTCTCCTACGAGCAGTACTTC | CASSHPGLVSYEQYF
- | TRBJ2-1 | few | TRBV30 | TGTGCCTGGAGCGCAGGGGCCTCCTACAATGAGCAGTTCTTC | CAWSAGASYNEQFF
- | TRBJ1-5 | - | TRBV6-6 | TGTGCCAGCTTCAGATCGAGCAATCAGCCCCAGCATTTT | CASFRSSNQPQHF
- | TRBJ2-7 | once | TRBV6-5 | TGTGCCAGCAGCCCCGGGGACGGGGGCTCCTACGAGCAGTACTTC | CASSPGDGGSYEQYF
TRBD1 | TRBJ1-1 | once | TRBV30 | TGTGCCTGGAGTAAAGACAGGGCTAGTACTGAAGCTTTCTTT | CAWSKDRASTEAFF
TRBD1 | TRBJ1-2 | - | TRBV7-8 | TGTGCCAGCAGCTCAACAGGGGGCATTGGCTATGGCTACACCTTC | CASSSTGGIGYGYTF
- | TRBJ1-2 | - | TRBV7-9 | TGTGCCAGCAGCTCAGGCGCGTATGGCTACACCTTC | CASSSGAYGYTF
- | TRBJ2-3 | - | TRBV19 | TGTGCCAGTAGTAATACCCCCCTACCGGCAGATACGCAGTATTTT | CASSNTPLPADTQYF
- | TRBJ1-1 | few | TRBV19 | TGTGCCAGTAGTATATCGCCTAATCCGAACACTGAAGCTTTCTTT | CASSISPNPNTEAFF
TRBD1 | TRBJ1-5 | - | TRBV6-1 | TGTGCCAGCAGCCCGGACAGGGGGGGGAATCAGCCCCAGCATTTT | CASSPDRGGNQPQHF
- | TRBJ2-7 | medium-sized | TRBV9 | TGTGCCAGCAGCCTTGCGGGGAACGAGCAGTACTTC | CASSLAGNEQYF
- | TRBJ2-1 | few | TRBV6-5 | TGTGCCAGCAGTGAGCCCCGATTTGAGCAGTTCTTC | CASSEPRFEQFF
TRBD1 | TRBJ1-6 | - | TRBV19 | TGTGCCAGTAATAAAAGGACAGGGGGCTCCTATAATTCACCCCTCCACTTT | CASNKRTGGSYNSPLHF
- | TRBJ1-1 | - | TRBV6-6 | TGTGCCAGCAGCGGAGGGGTGGGGACTGAAGCTTTCTTT | CASSGGVGTEAFF
- | TRBJ1-5 | few | TRBV6-1 | TGTGCCAGCAGCCCGGGACGGGAGGGAAGACAGCCCCAGCATTTT | CASSPGREGRQPQHF
TRBD2 | TRBJ2-1 | - | TRBV10-1 | TGCGCCAGCAGTGACCTATCTAGCGGGGTCTACAATGAGCAGTTCTTC | CASSDLSSGVYNEQFF
TRBD2 | TRBJ2-1 | - | TRBV11-2 | TGTGCCAGCAGCTTAGAGGGAGCGGGGGGGTACAATGAGCAGTTCTTC | CASSLEGAGGYNEQFF
- | TRBJ2-2 | - | TRBV4-1 | TGCGCCAGCAGCCAAGTACAGTCCGGGGAGCTGTTTTTT | CASSQVQSGELFF
TRBD2 | TRBJ2-2 | - | TRBV2 | TGTGCCAGCAGGGCTATGAGCGGGGGGTCCACCGGGGAGCTGTTTTTT | CASRAMSGGSTGELFF
TRBD2 | TRBJ2-1 | - | TRBV7-8 | TGTGCCAGCAGCTTAGCGAGTGGGGGGACTAGCGGGGGGCCATACAATGAGCAGTTCTTC | CASSLASGGTSGGPYNEQFF
TRBD1 | TRBJ1-1 | - | TRBV5-1 | TGCGCCAGCAGCCCCGCCTCGACAGGGGCGACTGAAGCTTTCTTT | CASSPASTGATEAFF
TRBD1 | TRBJ2-5 | few | TRBV5-1 | TGCGCCAGCGGGACAGGGGGGGAGACCCAGTACTTC | CASGTGGETQYF
- | TRBJ2-4 | - | TRBV6-5 | TGTGCCAGCAGTCTAGGGGAAACCGCTATTCAGTACTTC | CASSLGETAIQYF
TRBD2 | TRBJ2-7 | - | TRBV4-1 | TGCGCCAGCAGCCAAGAGGGCGGGGGGGCCGTCTACGAGCAGTACTTC | CASSQEGGGAVYEQYF
TRBD1 | TRBJ1-4 | once | TRBV7-9 | TGTGCCAGCAGCTTAGCCGGGACAGCAAATGAAAAACTGTTTTTT | CASSLAGTANEKLFF
- | TRBJ2-5 | - | TRBV11-1 | TGTGCCAGCAGCCAAGACAGTTTCCAAGAGACCCAGTACTTC | CASSQDSFQETQYF
TRBD1 | TRBJ1-2 | - | TRBV6-1 | TGTGCCAGCAGTGCGTGGCAGGGGGAAATGGATGGCTACACCTTC | CASSAWQGEMDGYTF